This T cell receptor beta chain was sequenced during a study of spatial heterogeneity in lung cancer. This clonotype was counted ten times or more. Using its own MiXCR run on the 5' RACE reads, TCRdb lists one record per CDR3 protein. The repertoire includes some 53,000 distinct CDR3 sequences, 6% to 9% of them detected once, and roughly 3% sits in the top ten. Time point noted: sample taken at primary tumor resection. Frozen PBMC, nontumor lung or tumor provided whole RNA, which was sequenced unsorted. From germline, CDR1 is LGHDT and CDR2 YNNKEL (reference sequence). The CDR3 loop spans 13 amino acids.

This rearrangement joins TRBV3-1 to TRBJ2-1, with D unclear. The material sequenced was PBMCs, taken at surgery. This clonotype originated in a female donor with early-stage non-small cell lung cancer. The CDR3 DNA reads as TGTGGAAGACCGCAGGACCTGGGCAATGAGCAGTTCTTC. It codes for CGRPQDLGNEQFF.